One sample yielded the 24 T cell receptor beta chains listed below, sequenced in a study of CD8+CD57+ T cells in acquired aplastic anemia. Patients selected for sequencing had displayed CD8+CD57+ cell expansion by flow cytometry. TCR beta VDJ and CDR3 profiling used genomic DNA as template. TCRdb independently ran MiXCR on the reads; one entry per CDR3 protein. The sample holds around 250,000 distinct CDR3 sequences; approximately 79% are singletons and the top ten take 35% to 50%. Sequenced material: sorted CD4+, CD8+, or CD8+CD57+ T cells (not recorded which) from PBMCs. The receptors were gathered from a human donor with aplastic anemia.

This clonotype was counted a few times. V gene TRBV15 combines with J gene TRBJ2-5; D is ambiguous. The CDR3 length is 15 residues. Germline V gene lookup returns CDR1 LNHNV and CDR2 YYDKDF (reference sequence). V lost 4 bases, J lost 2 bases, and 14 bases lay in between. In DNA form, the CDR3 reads TGTGCCACCAGCAAATACCCCGACTCTCAAGAGACCCAGTACTTC. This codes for CATSKYPDSQETQYF.

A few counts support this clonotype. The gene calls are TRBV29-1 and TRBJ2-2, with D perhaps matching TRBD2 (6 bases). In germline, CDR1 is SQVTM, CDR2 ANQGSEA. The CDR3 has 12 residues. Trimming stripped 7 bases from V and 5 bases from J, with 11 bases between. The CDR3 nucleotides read TGCAGCGCTCCAGGGAGGACCGGGGAGCTGTTTTTT. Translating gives CSAPGRTGELFF.

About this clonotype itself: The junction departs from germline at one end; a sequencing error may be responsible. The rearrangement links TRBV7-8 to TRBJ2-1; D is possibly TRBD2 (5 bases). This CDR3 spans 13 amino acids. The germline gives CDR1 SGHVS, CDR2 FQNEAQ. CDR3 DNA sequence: TGTGCCAGCAGCTTAGCGGGAGTCCACGATACGCAGTTC. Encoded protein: CASSLAGVHDTQF.

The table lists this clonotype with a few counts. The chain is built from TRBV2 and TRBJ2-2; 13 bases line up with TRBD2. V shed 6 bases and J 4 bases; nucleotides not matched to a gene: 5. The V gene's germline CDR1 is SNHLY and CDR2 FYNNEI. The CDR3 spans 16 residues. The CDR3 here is CASRRTSGSLTGELFF. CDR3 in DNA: TGTGCCAGCAGGCGGACTAGCGGGAGTCTCACCGGGGAGCTGTTTTTT.

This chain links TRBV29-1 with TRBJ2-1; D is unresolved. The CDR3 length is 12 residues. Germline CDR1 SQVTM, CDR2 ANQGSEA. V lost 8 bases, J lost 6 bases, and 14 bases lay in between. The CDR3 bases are TGCAGCTTAGTGGCCTGGGGCAATGAGCAGTTCTTC. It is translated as CSLVAWGNEQFF.

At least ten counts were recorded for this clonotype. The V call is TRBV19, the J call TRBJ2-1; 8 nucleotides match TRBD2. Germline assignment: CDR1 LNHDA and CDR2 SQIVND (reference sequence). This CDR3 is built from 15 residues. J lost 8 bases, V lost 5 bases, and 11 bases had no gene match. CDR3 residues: CASSVTSAPGHEQFF. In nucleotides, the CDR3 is TGTGCCAGTAGTGTGACTAGCGCCCCCGGCCATGAGCAGTTCTTC.

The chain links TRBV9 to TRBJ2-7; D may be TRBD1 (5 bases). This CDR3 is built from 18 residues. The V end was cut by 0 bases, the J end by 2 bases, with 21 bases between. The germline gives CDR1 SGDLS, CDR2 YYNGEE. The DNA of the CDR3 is TGTGCCAGCAGCGTAGGTGCAGCAGGGCCAGCCCTTGCCTACGAGCAGTACGTC. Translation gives CASSVGAAGPALAYEQYV.

This chain's CDR3 is CASSIQGDYEQYF. CDR3 in DNA: TGTGCCAGCAGTATACAGGGGGACTACGAGCAGTACTTC. The chain recombines TRBV2 with TRBJ2-7, with 8 bases identical to TRBD1. The CDR3 spans 13 residues. The J segment lost 3 bases and the V segment lost 5 bases, leaving 3 bases of the junction unmatched. Per the germline V gene, CDR1 is SNHLY and CDR2 is FYNNEI. The complete variable domain, with remaining parts taken from reference TRBV2 and TRBJ2-7, reads EPEVTQTPSHQVTQMGQEVILRCVPISNHLYFYWYRQILGQKVEFLVSFYNNEISEKSEIFDDQFSVERPDGSNFTLKIRSTKLEDSAMYFCASSIQGDYEQYFGPGTRLTVT.

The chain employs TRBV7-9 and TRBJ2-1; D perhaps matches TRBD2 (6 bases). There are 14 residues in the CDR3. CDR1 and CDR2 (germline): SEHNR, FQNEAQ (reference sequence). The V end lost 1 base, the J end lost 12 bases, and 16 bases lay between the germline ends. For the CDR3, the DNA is TGTGCCAGCAGCTTAGTGGCCTGGGGGGATGGGCAGTTCTTC. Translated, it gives CASSLVAWGDGQFF.

The CDR3 reads CATSRATALYEQYF. The CDR3 coding sequence is TGTGCCACCAGCAGAGCGACAGCGCTCTACGAGCAGTACTTC. V and J are TRBV15 and TRBJ2-7; weak D call: TRBD1 (5 bases). With 1 base removed from V and 3 bases from J, the gap between germline ends came to 10 bases. The CDR3 spans 14 residues. The germline V gene has CDR1 LNHNV and CDR2 YYDKDF (reference sequence).

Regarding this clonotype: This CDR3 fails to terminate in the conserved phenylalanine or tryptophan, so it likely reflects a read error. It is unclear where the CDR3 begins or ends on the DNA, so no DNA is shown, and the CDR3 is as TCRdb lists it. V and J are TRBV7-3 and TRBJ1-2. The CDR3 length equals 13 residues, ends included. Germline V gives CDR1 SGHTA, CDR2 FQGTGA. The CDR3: CASSQGLAGGYND.

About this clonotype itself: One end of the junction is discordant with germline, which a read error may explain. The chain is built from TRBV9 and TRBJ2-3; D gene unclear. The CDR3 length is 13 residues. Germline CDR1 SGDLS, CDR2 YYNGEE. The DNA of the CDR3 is TGTGCCAGCGGGGAAGGGTCAGATACTCCGCAGTTTTTT. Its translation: CASGEGSDTPQFF.

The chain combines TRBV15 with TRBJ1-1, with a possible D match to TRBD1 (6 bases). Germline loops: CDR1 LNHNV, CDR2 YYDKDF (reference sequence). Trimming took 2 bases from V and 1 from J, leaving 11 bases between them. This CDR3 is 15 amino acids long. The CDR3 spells CATSRTSTGNTEAFF. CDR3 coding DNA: TGTGCCACCAGCAGAACCTCGACAGGGAACACTGAAGCTTTCTTT.

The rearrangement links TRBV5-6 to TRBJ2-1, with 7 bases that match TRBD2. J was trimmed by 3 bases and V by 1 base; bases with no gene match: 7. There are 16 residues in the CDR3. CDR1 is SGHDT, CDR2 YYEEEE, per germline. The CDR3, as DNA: TGTGCCAGCAGCTTGAAGAGGCGGGGGTACTACAATGAGCAGTTCTTC. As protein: CASSLKRRGYYNEQFF.

The CDR3 protein is CASSIATDAYNEQFF. The CDR3 region has the DNA TGTGCCAGTAGTATAGCGACAGATGCCTACAATGAGCAGTTCTTC. V is TRBV9 and J is TRBJ2-1; D may match TRBD1 or TRBD2 (5 bases each). The V gene lost 8 bases and the J gene lost 2 bases, with 17 bases spanning the gap. Germline values: CDR1 SGDLS, CDR2 YYNGEE. This CDR3 region has 15 residues.

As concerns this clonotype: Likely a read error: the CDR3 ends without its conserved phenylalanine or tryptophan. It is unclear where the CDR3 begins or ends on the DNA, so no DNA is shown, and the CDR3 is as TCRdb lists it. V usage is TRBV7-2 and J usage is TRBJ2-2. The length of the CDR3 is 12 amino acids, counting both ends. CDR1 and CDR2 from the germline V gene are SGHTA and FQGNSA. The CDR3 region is CASSLVPGEEFL.

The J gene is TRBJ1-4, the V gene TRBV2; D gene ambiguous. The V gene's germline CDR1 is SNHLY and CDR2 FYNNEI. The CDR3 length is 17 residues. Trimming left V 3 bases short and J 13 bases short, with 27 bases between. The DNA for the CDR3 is TGTGCCAGCAGTGAGTCTTCAGGAGAACAAACTAATGAATTACTGTTTTTT. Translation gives CASSESSGEQTNELLFF.

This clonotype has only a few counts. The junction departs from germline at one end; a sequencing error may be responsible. In DNA, the CDR3 is TGTGCCAGCAGCTTATCAGCCGAGCAGTTTTTCGGGCCATTT. Its protein is CASSLSAEQFFGPF. The chain links TRBV7-9 to TRBJ2-3; no definite D call. Germline V gene sequence: CDR1 SEHNR, CDR2 FQNEAQ (reference sequence). CDR3 length equals 14 residues. Combining the CDR3 with reference TRBV7-9 and TRBJ2-3 gives the whole variable domain DTGVSQNPRHKITKRGQNVTFRCDPISEHNRLYWYRQTLGQGPEFLTYFQNEAQLEKSRLLSDRFSAERPKGSFSTLEIQRTEQGDSAMYLCASSLSAEQFFGPFGPGTRLTVL.

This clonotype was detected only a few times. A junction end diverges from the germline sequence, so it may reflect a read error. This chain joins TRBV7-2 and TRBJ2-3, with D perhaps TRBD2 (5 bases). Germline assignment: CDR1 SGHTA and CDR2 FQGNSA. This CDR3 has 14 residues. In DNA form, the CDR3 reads TGTGCCAGCAGCTTAGGTGCGGGTCCCACAGATACGCAGTTT. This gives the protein CASSLGAGPTDTQF.

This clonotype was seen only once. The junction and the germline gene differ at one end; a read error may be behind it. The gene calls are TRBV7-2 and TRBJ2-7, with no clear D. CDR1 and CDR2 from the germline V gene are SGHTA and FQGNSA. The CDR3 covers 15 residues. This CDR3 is CASSQTSEPTYEQYF. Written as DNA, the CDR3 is TGCGCCAGCAGCCAGACCAGCGAACCGACCTACGAGCAGTACTTC.

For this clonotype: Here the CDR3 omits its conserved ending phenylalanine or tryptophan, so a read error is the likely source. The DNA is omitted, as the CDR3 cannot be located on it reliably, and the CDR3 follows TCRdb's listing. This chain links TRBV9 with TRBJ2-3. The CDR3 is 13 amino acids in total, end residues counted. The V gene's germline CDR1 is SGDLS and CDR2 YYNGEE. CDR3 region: CASSVGADTPYFV.

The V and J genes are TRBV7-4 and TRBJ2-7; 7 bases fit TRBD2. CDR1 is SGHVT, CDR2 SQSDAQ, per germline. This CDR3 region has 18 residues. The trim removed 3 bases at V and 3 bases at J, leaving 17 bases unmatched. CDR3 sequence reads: CASSFQRSGTTLDYEQYV. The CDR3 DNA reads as TGTGCCAGCAGCTTTCAAAGAAGCGGGACGACCCTTGACTACGAGCAGTACGTC.

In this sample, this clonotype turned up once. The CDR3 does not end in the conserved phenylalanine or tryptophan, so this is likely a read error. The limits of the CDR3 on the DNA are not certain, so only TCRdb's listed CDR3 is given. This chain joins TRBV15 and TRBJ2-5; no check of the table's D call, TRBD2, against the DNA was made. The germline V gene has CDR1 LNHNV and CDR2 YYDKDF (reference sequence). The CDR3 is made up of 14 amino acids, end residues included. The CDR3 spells CATSDGSGQETQNI.

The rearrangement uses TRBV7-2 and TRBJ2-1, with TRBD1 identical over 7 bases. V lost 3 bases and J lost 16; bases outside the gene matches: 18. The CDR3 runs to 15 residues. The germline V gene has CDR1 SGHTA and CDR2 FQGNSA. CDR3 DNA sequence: TGTGCCAGCAGCTTGCTAGGGGGCGCCGACTATGGCTACTTCTTC. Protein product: CASSLLGGADYGYFF.